Following are 27 T cell receptor beta chains from one sample sequenced in a study of Graves' ophthalmopathy and Graves' hyperthyroidism. TCR beta CDR3 amplification used RNA transcripts. Following a first-round RT-PCR that used HTBI primers, a second-round multiplex PCR was carried out. TCRdb ran MiXCR on the multiplex PCR reads and lists one entry per CDR3 protein. The table has 650,000 to 800,000 distinct CDR3 sequences, 35% to 50% seen once. Sequencing used peripheral blood. The receptors come from an adult man with Graves' ophthalmopathy.

This clonotype was found many times. The gene calls are TRBV5-6 and TRBJ1-2; the match to TRBD1 covers 7 bases. Per the germline V gene, CDR1 is SGHDT and CDR2 is YYEEEE. Unmatched junction bases numbered 4, after V lost 0 bases and J lost 5 bases. The CDR3 has 14 residues. The CDR3 DNA is TGTGCCAGCAGCTTGGGGGTGACAGGGTATGGCTACACCTTC. Translation gives CASSLGVTGYGYTF.

This clonotype was observed a single time. The chain has TRBV2 and TRBJ2-7; D possibly matches TRBD1 or TRBD2 (5 bases each). Per germline, CDR1 SNHLY and CDR2 FYNNEI. The CDR3 length is 13 residues. V lost 0 bases, J lost 6 bases, and 9 bases lay in between. CDR3 sequence (DNA): TGTGCCAGCAGTGAAGCCCCAGGGAGCGAGCAGTACTTC. This codes for CASSEAPGSEQYF. Together with reference TRBV2 and TRBJ2-7, the CDR3 gives the full variable domain: EPEVTQTPSHQVTQMGQEVILRCVPISNHLYFYWYRQILGQKVEFLVSFYNNEISEKSEIFDDQFSVERPDGSNFTLKIRSTKLEDSAMYFCASSEAPGSEQYFGPGTRLTVT.

The sample holds many counts of this clonotype. The CDR3 nucleotides are TGTGCCAGCAGTGACAGGGTGTACGAGCAGTACTTC. Residues: CASSDRVYEQYF. The genes are TRBV6-6 and TRBJ2-7; 7 nucleotides match TRBD1. Germline values: CDR1 MNHNY, CDR2 SVGAGI (reference sequence). V lost 5 bases and J lost 4; bases outside the gene matches: 2. CDR3 length: 12 amino acids.

This clonotype has more than one count but fewer than ten. The gene calls are TRBV2 and TRBJ2-2, with D unclear. V shed 7 bases and J shed 1 base, with 16 bases lying between them. The CDR3 contains 16 residues. The germline V gene has CDR1 SNHLY and CDR2 FYNNEI. The DNA of the CDR3 is TGTGCCAGCAAAGAGCCCGCCCCAGGGAACACCGGGGAGCTGTTTTTT. Protein product: CASKEPAPGNTGELFF.

The rearrangement joins TRBV10-3 to TRBJ1-2, with TRBD1 matching over 7 bases. V shed 5 bases, J shed 2 bases, and the junction held 5 bases outside the gene matches. The CDR3 length is 14 residues. Germline CDR1 and CDR2: ENHRY and SYGVKD. CDR3 protein: CAISSGQRNYGYTF. CDR3 bases: TGTGCCATCAGTTCGGGACAGCGAAACTATGGCTACACCTTC.

Ten or more counts support this clonotype. V is TRBV7-2 and J is TRBJ2-7; D not resolved. V gave up 1 base and J gave up 0 bases, with 10 bases separating them. The CDR3 is made up of 15 amino acids. CDR1 is SGHTA and CDR2 is FQGNSA in the germline V gene. This CDR3 reads CASSLVGVSSYEQYF. CDR3 sequence (DNA): TGTGCCAGCAGCTTAGTTGGGGTCAGCTCCTACGAGCAGTACTTC.

This chain joins TRBV7-8 and TRBJ2-2; D is tentatively TRBD1 or TRBD2 (5 bases each). CDR1 and CDR2 from the germline V gene are SGHVS and FQNEAQ. Between the trimmed V and J ends, which lost 2 bases and 1 base, there was a span of 11 bases. The CDR3 is 16 residues long. The CDR3 DNA sequence: TGTGCCAGCAGCTTATCCCCTGGGGGGAACACCGGGGAGCTGTTTTTT. Its protein is CASSLSPGGNTGELFF.

The CDR3 is CASSVLRTGNTEAFF. CDR3 coding DNA: TGTGCCAGCAGTGTTCTCAGGACAGGGAACACTGAAGCTTTCTTT. This chain connects TRBV2 to TRBJ1-1, with TRBD1 matching over 7 bases. Germline lookup yields CDR1 SNHLY and CDR2 FYNNEI. There are 15 residues in the CDR3. V gave up 4 bases and J gave up 1 base; unmatched junction bases: 6.

This clonotype occurred many times. The V gene is TRBV29-1, the J gene TRBJ1-1, with a tentative D call TRBD1 (6 bases). Trimming cost V 6 bases and J 3 bases, with 14 bases left between them. Germline lookup yields CDR1 SQVTM and CDR2 ANQGSEA. CDR3 length: 13 amino acids. CDR3 loop: CSVRGAADTEAFF. Written as DNA, the CDR3 is TGCAGCGTCCGGGGGGCCGCGGACACTGAAGCTTTCTTT. The whole variable domain, filled in from reference TRBV29-1 and TRBJ1-1, reads SAVISQKPSRDICQRGTSLTIQCQVDSQVTMMFWYRQQPGQSLTLIATANQGSEATYESGFVIDKFPISRPNLTFSTLTVSNMSPEDSSIYLCSVRGAADTEAFFGQGTRLTVV.

This clonotype occurred a few times. The chain uses TRBV20-1 and TRBJ2-2; tentative D call: TRBD1 (6 bases). CDR1 and CDR2 (germline): DFQATT, SNEGSKA (reference sequence). V was trimmed by 3 bases and J by 0 bases, leaving 11 bases between them. CDR3 length: 15 residues. The DNA of the CDR3 is TGCAGTGCTAGTTTTCCAGGGGCGAACACCGGGGAGCTGTTTTTT. The encoded protein is CSASFPGANTGELFF.

This clonotype was detected only a few times. V usage is TRBV10-3 and J usage is TRBJ2-7; a possible D gene is TRBD1 (5 bases). Germline values: CDR1 ENHRY, CDR2 SYGVKD. The V and J ends lost 10 bases and 4 bases respectively, with 17 bases between them. CDR3 length equals 13 residues. The CDR3, as DNA: TGTGCCAGCAATCAGGGTTCCCGTTACGAGCAGTACTTC. This codes for CASNQGSRYEQYF.

This clonotype was counted a single time. One end of the junction does not line up with germline, which may come from a read error. The rearrangement uses TRBV2 and TRBJ2-6; D possibly corresponds to TRBD1 (6 bases). The CDR3 sequence is 12 residues long. In germline, CDR1 is SNHLY, CDR2 FYNNEI. CDR3: CASRSGVNVLTF. The DNA of the CDR3 is TGTGCCAGCAGGTCAGGGGTCAACGTCCTGACTTTC. Drawing the rest from reference TRBV2 and TRBJ2-6, the complete variable domain is EPEVTQTPSHQVTQMGQEVILRCVPISNHLYFYWYRQILGQKVEFLVSFYNNEISEKSEIFDDQFSVERPDGSNFTLKIRSTKLEDSAMYFCASRSGVNVLTFGAGSRLTVL.

The chain recombines TRBV20-1 with TRBJ2-7, with 9 nucleotides matching TRBD2. Germline-derived CDR1 and CDR2 are DFQATT and SNEGSKA (reference sequence). The CDR3 loop spans 14 amino acids. Trimming cost V 2 bases and J 2 bases; bases outside gene matches: 4. The CDR3 loop reads CSARRTSDAYEQYF. The DNA of the CDR3 is TGCAGTGCTAGACGGACTAGCGACGCCTACGAGCAGTACTTC.

In this sample, this clonotype turned up many times. The V gene is TRBV29-1, the J gene TRBJ2-5; either TRBD1 or TRBD2 may supply D (6 bases each). Per germline, CDR1 SQVTM and CDR2 ANQGSEA. The CDR3 is 13 amino acids. Trimming stripped 6 bases from V and 5 bases from J, with 16 bases between. Here the CDR3 reads CSVPPGGYETQYF. DNA of the CDR3: TGCAGCGTCCCCCCCGGGGGCTATGAGACCCAGTACTTC.

At least ten counts were recorded for this clonotype. The chain uses TRBV2 and TRBJ1-6, with 10 nucleotides matching TRBD1. CDR3 length: 16 residues. Germline V gene sequence: CDR1 SNHLY, CDR2 FYNNEI. The trim removed 6 bases at V and 6 bases at J, leaving 8 bases unmatched. CDR3 in DNA: TGTGCCAGCAGGGGGCCGGGACAGGGGCTTAATTCACCCCTCCACTTT. Translation gives CASRGPGQGLNSPLHF.

V usage is TRBV29-1 and J usage is TRBJ2-3; 7 bases agree with TRBD2. The J segment lost 3 bases and the V segment lost 1 base, leaving 4 bases of the junction unmatched. Germline V CDR1 and CDR2: SQVTM, ANQGSEA. The length of the CDR3 is 14 residues. CDR3 bases: TGCAGCGTTGAAGCTGGGGGGGTAACAGATACGCAGTATTTT. This gives the protein CSVEAGGVTDTQYF.

Here the CDR3 reads CASSADRVTF. CDR3 DNA: TGTGCCAGTAGTGCCGACAGAGTGACTTTC. The chain combines TRBV19 with TRBJ2-6, with D tentatively TRBD1 (5 bases). V lost 5 bases and J lost 17, with 10 bases in between. Germline V gives CDR1 LNHDA, CDR2 SQIVND (reference sequence). This CDR3 comprises 10 residues. Full variable domain (outside the CDR3, taken from reference TRBV19 and TRBJ2-6): DGGITQSPKYLFRKEGQNVTLSCEQNLNHDAMYWYRQDPGQGLRLIYYSQIVNDFQKGDIAEGYSVSREKKESFPLTVTSAQKNPTAFYLCASSADRVTFGAGSRLTVL.

This clonotype has a single count. The rearrangement joins TRBV7-8 to TRBJ2-7; no definite D call. The CDR3 length is 12 residues. Germline V lookup: CDR1 SGHVS, CDR2 FQNEAQ. Deletions cut 5 bases from V and 5 bases from J, with 10 bases between. DNA for the CDR3: TGTGCCAGCAGCCAATATCGGAACGAGCAGTACTTC. Translated, it gives CASSQYRNEQYF.

About this clonotype: This may be a read error: a much more frequent sequence differs by one nucleotide. This sequence joins TRBV10-3 and TRBJ2-5, with D tentatively TRBD2 (5 bases). Per germline, CDR1 ENHRY and CDR2 SYGVKD. The CDR3 sequence is 13 residues long. V lost 5 bases and J lost 4, with 11 bases in between. CDR3 residues: CAISPSGPETQYF. The CDR3 bases are TGTGCCATCAGTCCCAGCGGCCCAGAGACCCAGTACTTC.

There are many counts of this clonotype. In nucleotides, the CDR3 is TGCAGCGTCGTCCGGGACTTATCCTACGAGCAGTACTTC. Translating it yields CSVVRDLSYEQYF. The chain couples TRBV29-1 to TRBJ2-7, with D possibly matching TRBD2 (6 bases). V was shortened by 6 bases and J by 1 base, with 13 bases between the two germline ends. The CDR3 totals 13 residues. Germline V gene sequence: CDR1 SQVTM, CDR2 ANQGSEA.

This clonotype was seen repeatedly, ten times or more. The gene calls are TRBV15 and TRBJ1-5, with D maybe TRBD1 (6 bases). Germline loops: CDR1 LNHNV, CDR2 YYDKDF (reference sequence). V dropped 9 bases and J dropped 8 bases, with 20 bases sitting between them. The CDR3 extends over 14 amino acids. The CDR3 reads CATTPMDRKEPQHF. In nucleotides, the CDR3 is TGTGCCACTACCCCCATGGACAGAAAGGAGCCCCAGCATTTT.

The chain employs TRBV27 and TRBJ1-2, with 8 bases lining up with TRBD1. In germline, CDR1 is MNHEY, CDR2 SMNVEV (reference sequence). The CDR3 is 15 residues long. J was trimmed by 8 bases and V by 2 bases; bases with no gene match: 10. CDR3 nucleotide sequence: TGTGCCAGCAGTTTAATGTGGGACAGGCCAAGCGGCTACACCTTC. The encoded protein is CASSLMWDRPSGYTF.

With respect to this clonotype: A junction end diverges from the germline sequence, so it may reflect a read error. The rearrangement uses TRBV2 and TRBJ2-1; D gene uncertain. The length of the CDR3 is 8 residues. Germline values: CDR1 SNHLY, CDR2 FYNNEI. CDR3 bases: TGTGCCAGCAGTGAGAGCAGGTTC. Protein: CASSESRF.

CDR3 DNA sequence: TGTGCCAGCAGCCAAGATAAGGTTCCGTGGACGGAGGCTTTCTTT. Protein: CASSQDKVPWTEAFF. The chain links TRBV3-1 to TRBJ1-1; no firm D call. The germline V gene has CDR1 LGHDT and CDR2 YNNKEL (reference sequence). The CDR3 extends over 15 amino acids. Trimming left V 0 bases short and J 11 bases short, with 19 bases between.

The chain uses TRBV6-5 and TRBJ1-1, with TRBD1 as a possible D gene (5 bases). The CDR3 sequence is 11 residues long. CDR1 MNHEY and CDR2 SVGAGI come from the germline V gene. Deletions cut 7 bases from V and 8 bases from J, with 11 bases between. CDR3 protein: CASNQGLEAFF. The CDR3 bases are TGTGCCAGCAATCAGGGTTTGGAAGCTTTCTTT.

This clonotype was seen only a few times. The chain has TRBV7-2 and TRBJ1-3, with a tentative D call TRBD1 (5 bases). The CDR3 is made up of 17 amino acids. Deletions cut 6 bases from V and 0 bases from J, with 18 bases between. Germline V gene sequence: CDR1 SGHTA, CDR2 FQGNSA. The CDR3 loop reads CASSYDNRKISGNTIYF. CDR3 bases: TGTGCCAGCAGTTACGACAACAGGAAGATCTCTGGAAACACCATATATTTT. Looking up the rest from reference TRBV7-2 and TRBJ1-3 gives the full variable domain: GAGVSQSPSNKVTEKGKDVELRCDPISGHTALYWYRQSLGQGLEFLIYFQGNSAPDKSGLPSDRFSAERTGGSVSTLTIQRTQQEDSAVYLCASSYDNRKISGNTIYFGEGSWLTVV.

This clonotype has a single count. V usage is TRBV15 and J usage is TRBJ1-1; D gene ambiguous. From germline, CDR1 is LNHNV and CDR2 YYDKDF (reference sequence). The V end lost 1 base, the J end lost 3 bases, and 6 bases lay between the germline ends. This CDR3 has 13 amino acids. The CDR3 nucleotides read TGTGCCACCAGCAGAGCCCGGGACACTGAAGCTTTCTTT. Translated, it gives CATSRARDTEAFF.